This record concerns one TCR beta chain sequence. Its target is unknown. This sample is drawn from a study of cytomegalovirus exposure and HLA in healthy donors. General observations from the study: Diagnosis of cytomegalovirus status made by the classifier reportedly showed high specificity and sensitivity. The study flagged some 170 TCR beta chains as cytomegalovirus-associated.

CDR3 size: 16 residues. Germline loops: CDR1 MGHDK, CDR2 SYGVNS. The J segment lost 5 bases and the V segment lost 4 bases, leaving 7 bases of the junction unmatched. Produced via immunoSEQ multiplex PCR; TCRdb's table is partial and in-frame only. Of about 330,000 clones listed, just over 85% are singletons. The chain joins TRBV25-1 to TRBJ2-3; 12 bases map to TRBD2. This TCR was recovered from a woman aged 18-29 years in good health and CMV-seronegative. What was sequenced was PBMCs. The CDR3 protein is CASSGQTSGRKDTQYF. The CDR3, as DNA: TGTGCCAGCAGTGGCCAGACTAGCGGGAGAAAAGATACGCAGTATTTT.